A single sample gave rise to the 28 T cell receptor beta chains below, sequenced in a study of metastatic and nonmetastatic thyroid tumors. Prior to thyroid surgery, none of the patients had received any treatment. TCRdb re-clonotyped the PCR reads through MiXCR. The profile covers approximately 32,000 clones, with about 15% appearing a single time and about a fifth taken by the ten largest. The sample taken for sequencing was blood. The receptors originated from a male donor with papillary thyroid cancer or a benign thyroid nodule (not recorded which). Some clones in this sample may be carry-over from other donors' samples.

This clone was seen ten or more times. This rearrangement joins TRBV11-2 to TRBJ2-1; D remains ambiguous. Germline-derived CDR1 and CDR2 are SGHAT and FQNNGV. Trimming removed 5 bases from V and 8 bases from J, with 19 bases in between. This CDR3 contains 15 residues. The CDR3 DNA is TGTGCCAGCAGCCGACTCCGTTTTGGATCGGATGAGCAGTTCTTC. Protein sequence: CASSRLRFGSDEQFF.

Ten or more counts support this clone. This chain uses TRBV29-1 with TRBJ2-1; D is uncertain. This CDR3 contains 12 residues. The V gene lost 2 bases and the J gene lost 7 bases, with 9 bases spanning the gap. The germline V gene encodes CDR1 SQVTM and CDR2 ANQGSEA. For the CDR3, the DNA is TGCAGCGTTGAATGGGGTTCGAATGAGCAGTTCTTC. This codes for CSVEWGSNEQFF.

The chain recombines TRBV28 with TRBJ2-3; D possibly corresponds to TRBD1 (6 bases). The germline V gene encodes CDR1 MDHEN and CDR2 SYDVKM. The CDR3 spans 15 residues. V was pared by 7 bases and J by 10 bases, with 24 bases between. This chain's CDR3 is CASKEWRTVTEPQYF. The CDR3 DNA sequence: TGTGCCAGCAAGGAGTGGAGGACAGTCACAGAACCGCAGTATTTT.

This clone was seen repeatedly, ten times or more. The V call is TRBV14, the J call TRBJ2-7; the match to TRBD2 covers 14 bases. The CDR3 length is 15 residues. The germline CDR1 and CDR2 sequences are SGHDN and FVKESK. With 3 bases clipped from V and 4 bases from J, the junction kept 2 bases outside the gene matches. CDR3 sequence reads: CASSHGTSGRYEQYF. The CDR3 DNA is TGTGCCAGCAGCCACGGGACTAGCGGGAGATACGAGCAGTACTTC.

This clone has at least ten counts. A single base separates this from a much larger clone, so it may be a read error. The same CDR3 can be traced to other DNA sequences in this sample. This chain links TRBV4-1 with TRBJ2-7; D is uncertain. Germline V CDR1 and CDR2: MGHRA, YSYEKL. This CDR3 is built from 15 residues. The CDR3 DNA reads TGCGCCAGCAGCCAAGATGTTTCAGGATCCTACGGGCAGTACTTC. This encodes CASSQDVSGSYGQYF.

This clone was seen repeatedly, ten times or more. The V call is TRBV11-2, the J call TRBJ1-1; D remains unclear. CDR3 length: 12 amino acids. Trimming stripped 6 bases from V and 8 bases from J, with 13 bases between. Germline V gives CDR1 SGHAT, CDR2 FQNNGV. For the CDR3, the DNA is TGTGCCAGCAGTCGTCAGAGTGGAGAAGCTTTCTTT. It encodes CASSRQSGEAFF. The complete variable domain, with remaining parts taken from reference TRBV11-2 and TRBJ1-1, reads EAGVAQSPRYKIIEKRQSVAFWCNPISGHATLYWYQQILGQGPKLLIQFQNNGVVDDSQLPKDRFSAERLKGVDSTLKIQPAKLEDSAVYLCASSRQSGEAFFGQGTRLTVV.

Comments on this clone: Just one base apart from a much larger clone, this may be a read error. Other nucleotide sequences from this sample produce the same CDR3. The chain combines TRBV18 with TRBJ2-5, with D perhaps matching TRBD2 (5 bases). The V end lost 3 bases, the J end lost 4 bases, and 12 bases lay between the germline ends. The CDR3 consists of 14 residues. Germline loops: CDR1 KGHSH, CDR2 LQKENI. In nucleotides, the CDR3 is TGTGCCAGCTCACCTATGGCCCGGGGAGAGACCCAGTACTTC. Its protein product is CASSPMARGETQYF.

This clone was picked up many times. V is TRBV19 and J is TRBJ2-1; D assignment may be TRBD1 or TRBD2 (5 bases each). V lost 7 bases to trimming and J lost 0 bases, with 16 bases between them. The CDR3 consists of 16 residues. Germline V gene sequence: CDR1 LNHDA, CDR2 SQIVND (reference sequence). Here the CDR3 reads CASNTGPWASYNEQFF. The CDR3 DNA reads as TGTGCCAGTAATACGGGACCCTGGGCCTCCTACAATGAGCAGTTCTTC.

This clone was seen ten or more times. This chain joins TRBV9 and TRBJ2-4; TRBD2 matches 8 bases. The CDR3 totals 15 residues. V lost 4 bases to trimming and J lost 8 bases; unmatched junction nucleotides: 11. Germline V gene data show CDR1 as SGDLS and CDR2 as YYNGEE. The CDR3 is CASSPGDGGVDIQYF. The CDR3 coding sequence is TGTGCCAGCAGCCCGGGAGACGGGGGGGTGGACATTCAGTACTTC.

This clone was seen many times. The J gene is TRBJ2-7, the V gene TRBV28, with 9 bases lining up with TRBD1. The junction had 14 bases not matched to a gene; V was cut back by 3 bases and J by 2 bases. CDR1 is MDHEN, CDR2 SYDVKM, per germline. This CDR3 comprises 18 residues. The chain's CDR3 is CASSLSSDRGSGPYEQYF. The CDR3 coding sequence is TGTGCCAGCAGTTTGAGTTCGGACAGGGGTTCAGGCCCCTACGAGCAGTACTTC.

This clone was counted ten times or more. The chain joins TRBV5-1 to TRBJ1-3, with D hard to call. Germline assignment: CDR1 SGHRS and CDR2 YFSETQ. This CDR3 region has 15 residues. V was clipped by 4 bases and J by 2 bases, with 13 bases between them. The chain's CDR3 is CASSIGSGAGNTIYF. CDR3 nucleotides: TGCGCCAGCAGCATTGGATCGGGCGCTGGAAACACCATATATTTT.

This clone was found many times. Here the CDR3 omits its conserved ending phenylalanine or tryptophan, so a read error is the likely source. The chain carries TRBV6-2 or TRBV6-3 and TRBJ1-6; unclear D gene. The germline gives CDR1 MNHEY, CDR2 SVGEGT. The V end was cut by 1 base, the J end by 5 bases, with 9 bases between. This CDR3 contains 15 residues. CDR3 in DNA: TGTGCCAGCAGTTACTATGGGCCCGATAATTCACCCCTCCACTCT. This sequence encodes CASSYYGPDNSPLHS.

This clone was found many times. The chain uses TRBV18 and TRBJ2-5, with unresolved D. CDR3 length: 13 amino acids. The germline V gene has CDR1 KGHSH and CDR2 LQKENI. Trimming shortened V by 4 bases and J by 4 bases, and 10 bases separated the two germline ends. The CDR3 spells CASSLGLGETQYF. Written as DNA, the CDR3 is TGTGCCAGCTCACTCGGTTTGGGAGAGACCCAGTACTTC.

The V gene is TRBV13, the J gene TRBJ1-2, with 8 nucleotides matching TRBD1. The V segment lost 3 bases and the J segment 4 bases; nucleotides outside the gene matches: 1. The CDR3 has 13 residues. Germline V gene lookup returns CDR1 PRHDT and CDR2 FYEKMQ (reference sequence). CDR3 region: CASSFGQGYGYTF. The CDR3 coding sequence is TGTGCCAGCAGCTTTGGACAGGGCTATGGCTACACCTTC.

In this sample, this clone turned up many times. V gene TRBV9 combines with J gene TRBJ1-2, with TRBD1 as a possible D gene (5 bases). V was cut by 0 bases and J by 7 bases, with 16 bases left in between. The CDR3 is 15 residues long. Germline CDR1 is SGDLS and CDR2 is YYNGEE. This CDR3 reads CASSVEPGVSSGYTF. The CDR3 bases are TGTGCCAGCAGCGTAGAGCCGGGGGTTAGTAGTGGCTACACCTTC.

With regard to this clone: The missing conserved phenylalanine or tryptophan at the end of this CDR3 makes a read error likely. The chain couples TRBV5-1 to TRBJ2-2; D is possibly TRBD2 (5 bases). Trimming left V 2 bases short and J 1 base short, with 9 bases between. Germline CDR1 and CDR2: SGHRS and YFSETQ. This CDR3 is 15 amino acids long. CDR3 DNA: TGCGCCAGCAGCTTTGGAGGTATGAACACCGGGGAGCTGTTTCTT. Residues: CASSFGGMNTGELFL.

This clone is medium-sized by share. This chain connects TRBV6-5 to TRBJ2-3; 15 nucleotides match TRBD2. CDR1 is MNHEY and CDR2 is SVGAGI in the germline V gene. This CDR3 has 17 amino acids. Trimming cost V 0 bases and J 6 bases; bases outside gene matches: 4. DNA of the CDR3: TGTGCCAGCAGTTACTCGCGGACTAGCGGGAGGGCCGATACGCAGTATTTT. This gives the protein CASSYSRTSGRADTQYF.

The sample holds many counts of this clone. This rearrangement joins TRBV9 to TRBJ1-1; possible D gene TRBD1, 5 bases. Germline CDR1 SGDLS, CDR2 YYNGEE. The CDR3 loop spans 15 amino acids. The V end was cut by 2 bases, the J end by 6 bases, with 17 bases between. This CDR3 reads CASSVNPGGASEAFF. The CDR3 DNA is TGTGCCAGCAGCGTGAACCCGGGGGGAGCGTCTGAAGCTTTCTTT.

This clone has a count of ten or more. The chain uses TRBV28 and TRBJ1-4; 7 bases agree with TRBD1. CDR3 size: 16 residues. The junction had 10 bases not matched to a gene; V was cut back by 6 bases and J by 3 bases. In germline, CDR1 is MDHEN, CDR2 SYDVKM. CDR3 sequence (DNA): TGTGCCAGCAGCCCCCTGTCGGGACAGCCTAATGAAAAACTGTTTTTT. Encoded protein: CASSPLSGQPNEKLFF.

This clone occurred many times. The chain has TRBV5-4 and TRBJ2-7; D unclear. The CDR3 consists of 13 residues. V shed 0 bases and J shed 3 bases, with 7 bases lying between them. Germline values: CDR1 SGHNT, CDR2 YYREEE (reference sequence). The CDR3 is CASSLGSYYEQYF. The CDR3 coding sequence is TGTGCCAGCAGCTTGGGGAGCTACTACGAGCAGTACTTC.

This clone was seen only a few times. Just one base apart from a much larger clone, this may be a read error. The genes are TRBV20-1 and TRBJ2-7; 7 bases are shared with TRBD1. This CDR3 is 12 amino acids long. Germline V gene lookup returns CDR1 DFQATT and CDR2 SNEGSKA (reference sequence). Germline trimming cut 6 bases from V and 8 bases from J; bases unmatched to any gene: 10. The CDR3 nucleotides are TGCAGTGCACTGCGAGGGGGCAACAAGCAGTACTTC. It codes for CSALRGGNKQYF.

This clone was detected many times. The chain combines TRBV10-3 with TRBJ2-5; D is undetermined. This CDR3 region has 13 residues. Trimming took 10 bases from V and 0 from J, leaving 12 bases between them. Germline V lookup: CDR1 ENHRY, CDR2 SYGVKD. This CDR3 is CATQTNYQETQYF. In DNA, the CDR3 is TGTGCCACACAAACTAACTACCAAGAGACCCAGTACTTC.

This clone was found many times. The chain uses TRBV10-2 and TRBJ2-7; 9 nucleotides line up with TRBD2. The germline CDR1 and CDR2 sequences are WSHSY and SAAADI. There are 18 residues in the CDR3. The V gene end was trimmed by 7 bases and the J gene end by 3 bases; junction bases not matched to a gene: 19. CDR3 sequence (DNA): TGCGCCAGCAAGGGTGTGGGACTAGCAGGACTCAGATACTACGAGCAGTACTTC. Amino acids: CASKGVGLAGLRYYEQYF.

This clone was observed many times. The V and J genes are TRBV18 and TRBJ2-5; 10 bases match TRBD1. Germline V gene lookup returns CDR1 KGHSH and CDR2 LQKENI. V lost 3 bases to trimming and J lost 2 bases; unmatched junction nucleotides: 6. The CDR3 consists of 16 residues. The CDR3 bases are TGTGCCAGCTCACCCATGGACAGGGGGTGGCAAGAGACCCAGTACTTC. Translation gives CASSPMDRGWQETQYF.

This clone has more than one count but fewer than ten. This rearrangement joins TRBV19 to TRBJ2-7; tentatively, D is TRBD1 (6 bases). V dropped 5 bases and J dropped 0 bases, with 14 bases sitting between them. CDR1 is LNHDA, CDR2 SQIVND, per germline (reference sequence). This CDR3 comprises 15 residues. CDR3: CASSPRQASSYEQYF. CDR3 coding DNA: TGTGCCAGTAGTCCCCGACAGGCCAGCTCCTACGAGCAGTACTTC.

This clone came up many times. The chain is built from TRBV4-1 and TRBJ2-1; D may be TRBD2 (6 bases). This CDR3 spans 16 amino acids. Trimming pared 0 bases from V and 7 bases from J, leaving 16 bases between. Germline V gene data show CDR1 as MGHRA and CDR2 as YSYEKL. The CDR3 nucleotides read TGCGCCAGCAGCCAAGATCCTGGGCGGGGCATTAATGAGCAGTTCTTC. Residues: CASSQDPGRGINEQFF.

Many counts were recorded for this clone. The chain carries TRBV27 and TRBJ2-3, with a possible D match to TRBD1 (6 bases). Trimming removed 2 bases from V and 6 bases from J, with 9 bases in between. The CDR3 runs 13 residues. Germline values: CDR1 MNHEY, CDR2 SMNVEV (reference sequence). This CDR3 reads CASSLNRADTQYF. CDR3 sequence (DNA): TGTGCCAGCAGTTTAAACAGGGCTGATACGCAGTATTTT.

This clone has only a few counts. This rearrangement joins TRBV6-1 to TRBJ2-7, with 8 bases identical to TRBD2. This CDR3 region has 15 residues. V gave up 6 bases and J gave up 4 bases; unmatched junction bases: 11. The germline CDR1 and CDR2 sequences are MNHNS and SASEGT. CDR3 DNA: TGTGCCAGCAGGGGCCTAAGCGGGAGACGGTACGAGCAGTACTTC. Its protein is CASRGLSGRRYEQYF.